These 31 T cell receptor beta chains were sequenced from one sample in a study of neoadjuvant anti-PD-1 for oral cavity cancer. Clones were read by immunoSEQ multiplex PCR, and TCRdb kept only the in-frame ones, dropping some. The data hold 20,000 to 25,000 clones, with roughly 45% observed a single time. Time point specified: after neoadjuvant nivolumab, at surgical resection. The sequenced sample was tumor tissue, obtained after nivolumab (anti-PD-1) treatment. The receptor source for this set is a person between 40 and 79 years old with oral cavity squamous cell carcinoma.

This clone showed up just a few times. V gene TRBV9 combines with J gene TRBJ2-5; D is uncertain. The CDR3 is 15 residues long. Per the germline V gene, CDR1 is SGDLS and CDR2 is YYNGEE. The V and J ends lost 0 bases and 0 bases respectively, with 9 bases between them. DNA of the CDR3: TGTGCCAGCAGCGTAGACGGCAGGTACCAAGAGACCCAGTACTTC. Residues: CASSVDGRYQETQYF. Using reference TRBV9 and TRBJ2-5 for the parts outside the CDR3, the full variable domain is DSGVTQTPKHLITATGQRVTLRCSPRSGDLSVYWYQQSLDQGLQFLIQYYNGEERAKGNILERFSAQQFPDLHSELNLSSLELGDSALYFCASSVDGRYQETQYFGPGTRLLVL.

The sample holds a few counts of this clone. CDR3 bases: TGTGCCAGCAGTGGAGGAGAAGGCGATGGCTACACCTTC. Its translation is CASSGGEGDGYTF. This chain connects TRBV2 to TRBJ1-2; D not certain. The CDR3 runs 13 residues. Germline V gives CDR1 SNHLY, CDR2 FYNNEI. V was clipped by 4 bases and J by 6 bases, with 12 bases between them.

The chain has TRBV15 and TRBJ1-5, with D possibly TRBD1 on 6 matching bases. Germline CDR1 is LNHNV and CDR2 is YYDKDF (reference sequence). V shed 3 bases and J shed 4 bases, with 7 bases lying between them. This CDR3 contains 13 residues. The CDR3 loop reads CATSRDRNQPQHF. The CDR3 DNA reads TGTGCCACCAGCAGGGACAGAAATCAGCCCCAGCATTTT.

The chain carries TRBV2 and TRBJ1-5; 9 positions match TRBD1. The junction had 8 bases not matched to a gene; V was cut back by 3 bases and J by 5 bases. The CDR3 is 16 residues long. CDR1 and CDR2 from the germline V gene are SNHLY and FYNNEI. CDR3 in amino acids: CASSEGTGTGYQPQHF. The DNA for the CDR3 is TGTGCCAGCAGTGAGGGAACCGGGACAGGGTATCAGCCCCAGCATTTT.

The sample holds one count of this clone. CDR3 coding DNA: TGTGCCAGCGGGACTCCCGGCAACACTGAAGCTTTCTTT. It is translated as CASGTPGNTEAFF. V gene TRBV6-6 combines with J gene TRBJ1-1, with TRBD1 as a possible D gene (5 bases). The CDR3 length is 13 residues. V was shortened by 8 bases and J by 2 bases, with 12 bases between the two germline ends. CDR1 MNHNY and CDR2 SVGAGI come from the germline V gene (reference sequence).

This clone was observed many times. The chain combines TRBV10-2 with TRBJ1-5; D perhaps matches TRBD1 (5 bases). Germline loops: CDR1 WSHSY, CDR2 SAAADI. CDR3 size: 14 residues. V dropped 6 bases and J dropped 6 bases, with 15 bases sitting between them. In DNA, the CDR3 is TGCGCCAGCAGCACTTGGGGCGTAGGTCAGCCCCAGCATTTT. Protein: CASSTWGVGQPQHF.

This clone has only a few counts. The J gene is TRBJ1-2, the V gene TRBV6-6; D call uncertain. The length of the CDR3 is 14 residues. V dropped 2 bases and J dropped 2 bases, with 9 bases sitting between them. Germline V gives CDR1 MNHNY, CDR2 SVGAGI (reference sequence). CDR3 residues: CASSYIFGNYGYTF. In nucleotides, the CDR3 is TGTGCCAGCAGTTACATTTTTGGGAACTATGGCTACACCTTC.

The chain links TRBV5-6 to TRBJ2-2; D is unclear. Germline V CDR1 and CDR2: SGHDT, YYEEEE. The CDR3 spans 11 residues. Trimming took off 2 bases at V and 4 bases at J, with 0 bases between the two ends. For the CDR3, the DNA is TGTGCCAGCAGCTTCACCGGGGAGCTGTTTTTT. Amino acids: CASSFTGELFF. The whole variable domain, filled in from reference TRBV5-6 and TRBJ2-2, reads DAGVTQSPTHLIKTRGQQVTLRCSPKSGHDTVSWYQQALGQGPQFIFQYYEEEERQRGNFPDRFSGHQFPNYSSELNVNALLLGDSALYLCASSFTGELFFGEGSRLTVL.

This clone was observed many times. The V gene is TRBV9, the J gene TRBJ2-3, with D uncertain. This CDR3 contains 16 residues. Germline CDR1 SGDLS, CDR2 YYNGEE. The V gene lost 1 base and the J gene lost 0 bases, with 12 bases spanning the gap. In DNA, the CDR3 is TGTGCCAGCAGCGTATATGGGCGAGCGAGCACAGATACGCAGTATTTT. It translates to CASSVYGRASTDTQYF. Filled out from reference TRBV9 and TRBJ2-3, the complete variable domain reads DSGVTQTPKHLITATGQRVTLRCSPRSGDLSVYWYQQSLDQGLQFLIQYYNGEERAKGNILERFSAQQFPDLHSELNLSSLELGDSALYFCASSVYGRASTDTQYFGPGTRLTVL.

A few counts support this clone. The V call is TRBV5-6, the J call TRBJ1-1; D remains unclear. CDR1 is SGHDT and CDR2 is YYEEEE in the germline V gene. This CDR3 region has 13 residues. Trimming shortened V by 0 bases and J by 6 bases, and 9 bases separated the two germline ends. The DNA of the CDR3 is TGTGCCAGCAGCTTGGCGGGGATTGCTGAAGCTTTCTTT. Translation gives CASSLAGIAEAFF.

This clone was seen a few times. The sample holds other DNA sequences that translate to the same CDR3. This chain uses TRBV4-3 with TRBJ1-6; D remains ambiguous. This CDR3 spans 16 amino acids. Germline CDR1 LGHNA, CDR2 YSLEER. V gave up 0 bases and J gave up 9 bases, with 15 bases separating them. The CDR3 is CASSQDRVTKGSPLHF. CDR3 DNA sequence: TGCGCCAGCAGCCAAGATAGGGTGACCAAGGGTTCACCCCTCCACTTT.

This chain uses TRBV6-1 with TRBJ1-1; D possibly corresponds to TRBD1 (6 bases). V was shortened by 4 bases and J by 1 base, with 7 bases between the two germline ends. Germline values: CDR1 MNHNS, CDR2 SASEGT. This CDR3 region has 13 residues. DNA for the CDR3: TGTGCCAGCAGTGGACAGGAGAACACTGAAGCTTTCTTT. It specifies CASSGQENTEAFF.

V and J are TRBV2 and TRBJ1-2, with 8 bases that match TRBD1. CDR1 is SNHLY, CDR2 FYNNEI, per germline. CDR3 length: 14 residues. Trimming cost V 5 bases and J 5 bases; bases outside gene matches: 7. The CDR3 reads CASSQSTGAYGYTF. The CDR3 region has the DNA TGTGCCAGCAGTCAATCGACAGGGGCATATGGCTACACCTTC.

The chain joins TRBV5-4 to TRBJ1-4, with TRBD1 matching 7 bases. Germline CDR1 SGHNT, CDR2 YYREEE (reference sequence). The CDR3 spans 14 residues. Trimming removed 4 bases from V and 2 bases from J; junction bases left unmatched: 2. The CDR3 DNA is TGTGCCAGCAGCCCGACAGGGACTAATGAAAAACTGTTTTTT. Translation gives CASSPTGTNEKLFF.

This clone was recorded at least ten times. The V gene is TRBV9, the J gene TRBJ1-2; TRBD1 aligns across 7 bases. V trimming: 0 bases; J trimming: 5 bases; junction bases outside the gene matches: 4. The V gene's germline CDR1 is SGDLS and CDR2 YYNGEE. The CDR3 is 14 residues long. The DNA for the CDR3 is TGTGCCAGCAGCGTAGATCCAGGGGGTTATGGCTACACCTTC. Translating it yields CASSVDPGGYGYTF.

V and J are TRBV29-1 and TRBJ1-1, with D possibly TRBD1 on 5 matching bases. V was pared by 4 bases and J by 4 bases, with 10 bases between. This CDR3 is built from 12 residues. Germline lookup yields CDR1 SQVTM and CDR2 ANQGSEA. CDR3 DNA sequence: TGCAGCGTTGTGGGGGTTGGCACTGAAGCTTTCTTT. As protein: CSVVGVGTEAFF.

This clone is labeled medium-sized. The chain couples TRBV10-2 to TRBJ1-6; 7 bases are shared with TRBD1. CDR1 WSHSY and CDR2 SAAADI come from the germline V gene. The J segment lost 7 bases and the V segment lost 3 bases, leaving 9 bases of the junction unmatched. The CDR3 runs to 16 residues. The CDR3 sequence: CASSDPGTVVNSPLHF. In DNA form, the CDR3 reads TGCGCCAGCAGTGACCCCGGGACAGTTGTAAATTCACCCCTCCACTTT.

V usage is TRBV5-1 and J usage is TRBJ2-3, with 7 bases that match TRBD1. The junction had 7 bases not matched to a gene; V was cut back by 2 bases and J by 1 base. The germline gives CDR1 SGHRS, CDR2 YFSETQ. The length of the CDR3 is 16 residues. CDR3 loop: CASSFLQGLGTDTQYF. CDR3 nucleotide sequence: TGCGCCAGCAGCTTTCTACAGGGGTTGGGCACAGATACGCAGTATTTT.

V gene TRBV5-1 combines with J gene TRBJ1-1; TRBD1 aligns across 8 bases. The germline V gene encodes CDR1 SGHRS and CDR2 YFSETQ. J gave up 0 bases and V 1 base, and 5 bases lay outside the gene matches. The CDR3 length is 16 residues. The CDR3 DNA reads TGCGCCAGCAGCTTGACGGCAGGGGGCCTGAACACTGAAGCTTTCTTT. Translating gives CASSLTAGGLNTEAFF.

This clone was recorded once. DNA for the CDR3: TGCGCCAGCAGCTTTACAGGGACCACTGAAGCTTTCTTT. Its protein product is CASSFTGTTEAFF. V is TRBV5-1 and J is TRBJ1-1, with a tentative D call TRBD1 (6 bases). V lost 2 bases and J 4 bases, leaving 9 bases between the germline ends. The CDR3 contains 13 residues. Germline V lookup: CDR1 SGHRS, CDR2 YFSETQ.

This chain joins TRBV5-1 and TRBJ1-3, with D tentatively TRBD1 (6 bases). From germline, CDR1 is SGHRS and CDR2 YFSETQ. There are 15 residues in the CDR3. Trimming shortened V by 4 bases and J by 1 base, and 12 bases separated the two germline ends. CDR3 nucleotide sequence: TGCGCCAGCAGCGAACAGGGTTCTTCTGGAAACACCATATATTTT. Protein sequence: CASSEQGSSGNTIYF.

DNA for the CDR3: TGTGCCAGCAGTTTAGGGGCAGTTAGGGTTTTCTTT. Its protein product is CASSLGAVRVFF. This chain links TRBV28 with TRBJ1-1, with D possibly being TRBD1 (5 bases). The CDR3 sequence is 12 residues long. Germline loops: CDR1 MDHEN, CDR2 SYDVKM. Deletions cut 2 bases from V and 13 bases from J, with 14 bases between. The variable domain in full, with the rest retrieved from reference TRBV28 and TRBJ1-1, is DVKVTQSSRYLVKRTGEKVFLECVQDMDHENMFWYRQDPGLGLRLIYFSYDVKMKEKGDIPEGYSVSREKKERFSLILESASTNQTSMYLCASSLGAVRVFFGQGTRLTVV.

The V call is TRBV7-8, the J call TRBJ1-1; weak D call: TRBD1 (6 bases). Germline-derived CDR1 and CDR2 are SGHVS and FQNEAQ. This CDR3 has 14 residues. Trimming removed 4 bases from V and 6 bases from J, with 15 bases in between. The CDR3 nucleotides are TGTGCCAGCAGCTCTTTCCGGGGGCCGGCTGAAGCTTTCTTT. Its protein product is CASSSFRGPAEAFF.

V usage is TRBV29-1 and J usage is TRBJ1-3; a possible D gene is TRBD1 (5 bases). Germline V CDR1 and CDR2: SQVTM, ANQGSEA. Trimming shortened V by 3 bases and J by 3 bases, and 15 bases separated the two germline ends. The CDR3 has 15 amino acids. The CDR3 DNA reads TGCAGCGTTGATAGGGGCCAGGGCGGTGGAAACACCATATATTTT. Residues: CSVDRGQGGGNTIYF. The full variable domain, its missing parts supplied by reference TRBV29-1 and TRBJ1-3, is SAVISQKPSRDICQRGTSLTIQCQVDSQVTMMFWYRQQPGQSLTLIATANQGSEATYESGFVIDKFPISRPNLTFSTLTVSNMSPEDSSIYLCSVDRGQGGGNTIYFGEGSWLTVV.

The V gene is TRBV6-5, the J gene TRBJ2-7; TRBD1 matches at 8 bases. CDR3 length: 15 residues. Germline CDR1 and CDR2: MNHEY and SVGAGI. With 2 bases clipped from V and 0 bases from J, the junction kept 3 bases outside the gene matches. CDR3 sequence (DNA): TGTGCCAGCAGTTACGGGACAGGAGACTCCTACGAGCAGTACTTC. It yields the protein CASSYGTGDSYEQYF.

This clone occurred a few times. The J gene is TRBJ2-2, the V gene TRBV11-2, with no clear D. CDR1 is SGHAT and CDR2 is FQNNGV in the germline V gene. The CDR3 is 17 amino acids. The V end was cut by 5 bases, the J end by 4 bases, with 20 bases between. The CDR3 DNA follows: TGTGCCAGCAGCCTATCGGATATCGGGCAGCGCACCGGGGAGCTGTTTTTT. This gives the protein CASSLSDIGQRTGELFF.

This clone is medium-sized (0.01 to 0.1%). This chain connects TRBV18 to TRBJ2-5, with D hard to call. There are 15 residues in the CDR3. V lost 1 base to trimming and J lost 0 bases, with 9 bases between them. CDR1 KGHSH and CDR2 LQKENI come from the germline V gene. CDR3 region: CASSPLAGDQETQYF. In DNA form, the CDR3 reads TGTGCCAGCTCACCACTCGCCGGAGACCAAGAGACCCAGTACTTC.

This clone was recorded once. The chain combines TRBV7-7 with TRBJ2-5; possible D gene TRBD1, 7 bases. This CDR3 contains 13 residues. Germline V CDR1 and CDR2: SSHAT, FNYEAQ (reference sequence). Trimming took off 6 bases at V and 5 bases at J, with 13 bases between the two ends. The CDR3 loop reads CASSFSGGETQYF. The DNA of the CDR3 is TGTGCCAGCAGTTTCTCAGGGGGGGAGACCCAGTACTTC.

A few counts support this clone. V and J are TRBV5-1 and TRBJ2-7; 7 bases map to TRBD2. The J segment lost 2 bases and the V segment lost 4 bases, leaving 6 bases of the junction unmatched. Germline V gives CDR1 SGHRS, CDR2 YFSETQ. The CDR3 runs to 14 residues. CDR3 DNA: TGCGCCAGCAGCCTCCCCGGGGGGACCTACGAGCAGTACTTC. Translation gives CASSLPGGTYEQYF. The whole variable domain, remainder taken from reference TRBV5-1 and TRBJ2-7, is KAGVTQTPRYLIKTRGQQVTLSCSPISGHRSVSWYQQTPGQGLQFLFEYFSETQRNKGNFPGRFSGRQFSNSRSEMNVSTLELGDSALYLCASSLPGGTYEQYFGPGTRLTVT.

This clone showed up just a few times. The chain combines TRBV6-5 with TRBJ1-1, with D tentatively TRBD1 (6 bases). The CDR3 loop spans 14 amino acids. The V and J ends lost 0 bases and 7 bases respectively, with 12 bases between them. CDR1 is MNHEY and CDR2 is SVGAGI in the germline V gene. CDR3 region: CASSYSLGGGEAFF. Written as DNA, the CDR3 is TGTGCCAGCAGTTACTCCCTGGGAGGGGGTGAAGCTTTCTTT.

CDR3 amino acids: CASSFTGGPLQPQHF. CDR3 bases: TGCGCCAGCAGCTTTACAGGGGGCCCGCTTCAGCCCCAGCATTTT. V and J are TRBV5-1 and TRBJ1-5; 9 positions match TRBD1. Germline CDR1 reads SGHRS; CDR2 reads YFSETQ. CDR3 length: 15 amino acids. The V gene end was trimmed by 2 bases and the J gene end by 6 bases; junction bases not matched to a gene: 6.